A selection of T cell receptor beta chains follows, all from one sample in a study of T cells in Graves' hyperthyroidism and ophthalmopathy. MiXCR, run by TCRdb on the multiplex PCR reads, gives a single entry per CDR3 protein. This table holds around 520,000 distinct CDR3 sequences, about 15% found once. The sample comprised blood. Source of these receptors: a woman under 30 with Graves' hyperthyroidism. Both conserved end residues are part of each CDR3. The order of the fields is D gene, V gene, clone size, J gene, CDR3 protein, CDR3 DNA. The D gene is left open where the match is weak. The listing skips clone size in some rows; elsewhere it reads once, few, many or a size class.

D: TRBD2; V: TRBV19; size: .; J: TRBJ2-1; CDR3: CASRHLAGGYEGSYNEQFF; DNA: TGTGCCAGTAGGCATCTAGCGGGAGGTTATGAAGGTTCCTACAATGAGCAGTTCTTC
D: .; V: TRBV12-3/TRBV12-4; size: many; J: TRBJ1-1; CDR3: CASSLTEGTEAFF; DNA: TGTGCCAGCAGCCTAACCGAGGGGACTGAAGCTTTCTTT
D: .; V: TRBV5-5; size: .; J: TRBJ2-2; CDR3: CASSLDGAVRGELFF; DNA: TGTGCCAGCAGCTTGGATGGGGCTGTCCGCGGGGAGCTGTTTTTT
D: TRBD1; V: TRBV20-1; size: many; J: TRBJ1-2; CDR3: CSARDRGDRGHGYTF; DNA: TGCAGTGCTAGAGATCGGGGGGACAGGGGGCATGGCTACACCTTC
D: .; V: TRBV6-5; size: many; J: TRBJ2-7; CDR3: CASSYRENYEQYF; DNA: TGTGCCAGCAGTTACAGGGAAAACTACGAGCAGTACTTC
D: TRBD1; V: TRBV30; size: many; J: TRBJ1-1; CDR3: CAWTGTALNTEAFF; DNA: TGTGCCTGGACAGGGACAGCCCTGAACACTGAAGCTTTCTTT
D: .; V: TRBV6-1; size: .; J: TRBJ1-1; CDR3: CASSGYVQRLDTEAFF; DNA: TGTGCCAGCAGTGGATATGTACAAAGATTGGACACTGAAGCTTTCTTT
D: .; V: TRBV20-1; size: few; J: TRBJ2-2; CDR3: CSARVGAAESGELFF; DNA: TGCAGTGCTAGAGTGGGAGCCGCGGAGTCCGGGGAGCTGTTTTTT
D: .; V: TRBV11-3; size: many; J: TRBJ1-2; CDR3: CASSFQSRERRADYGYTF; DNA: TGTGCCAGCAGCTTCCAGAGCCGGGAAAGAAGGGCTGACTATGGCTACACCTTC
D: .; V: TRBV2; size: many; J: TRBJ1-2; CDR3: CASSAPTLNTNYGYTF; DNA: TGTGCCAGCAGTGCCCCCACCTTAAATACCAACTATGGCTACACCTTC
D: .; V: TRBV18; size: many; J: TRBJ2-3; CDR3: CASSPQRSTDTQYF; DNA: TGTGCCAGCTCACCACAGCGGAGCACAGATACGCAGTATTTT
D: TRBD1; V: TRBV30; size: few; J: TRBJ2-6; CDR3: CASATGPVSGANVLTF; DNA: TGTGCCTCCGCGACAGGGCCTGTATCTGGGGCCAACGTCCTGACTTTC